The sequence of this T cell receptor beta chain was determined in a study of patients and donors after allogeneic stem cell transplantation (TCRdb year 2020). From the cysteine up to the phenylalanine, the CDR3 has a length of 14 residues. Just CDR3 DNA is preserved here, 42 bases in frame from base 1. From the germline V gene, CDR1 is MGHRA and CDR2 is YSYEKL. Relative to germline, V is missing 4 bases and J is missing 5 bases, with 5 bases of the junction outside any gene match. Many counts were recorded for this clonotype. Which antigen it targets is not known. No clone much larger than this one lies a single base away; base qualities are absent. Library preparation was by RT-PCR. For sequencing, a NextSeq 550 was employed. TCRdb itself trimmed the public reads at Q25 with fastp, ran MiXCR and retained productive beta chains. Duplicate CDR3 protein sequences are folded into a single record with the most common DNA and genes. This sample has 200,000 to 250,000 distinct CDR3 sequences in its table, and 11% to 15% of those were observed once. The top ten clones comprise 9.5% to 13% of the sample.

Sequencing was performed on blood, either unsorted or a sorted T cell fraction (not recorded which). The receptor comes from a human donor who was either an allogeneic HSCT recipient or a stem cell or donor lymphocyte infusion donor (not recorded which). It is not recorded whose cells these are; they may come from a transplant donor. This sequence uses TRBV4-1 and TRBJ2-5, with 9 bases matching TRBD2. The bases are TGCGCCAGCAGCCTTTATGGACTAGCGGAGACCCAGTACTTC. This yields the protein CASSLYGLAETQYF.